This T cell receptor beta chain appears in the sequencing data of a study of regulatory T cells in long-lasting Graves disease. This clonotype was seen repeatedly, ten times or more. This CDR3 has 16 amino acids. In germline, CDR1 is KGHDR, CDR2 SFDVKD. V lost 2 bases to trimming and J lost 9 bases; unmatched junction nucleotides: 8. Time point here: newly diagnosed GD, antithyroid drugs for less than 3 months. With RNA extracted from PBMCs as input, the TCR library was made. Graves' disease diagnoses used American Thyroid Association guidelines. EDTA tubes received around 9.4 milliliters of collected peripheral blood. Library construction for TCR beta used iRepertoire HTBI primers and Arm-PCR of CDR3 regions. TCRdb reprocessed the multiplex PCR reads with MiXCR, giving one entry per CDR3 protein. The top ten hold about 10% of the sample, which has 450,000 to 600,000 distinct CDR3 sequences, about 13% seen once.

This sample also appeared in a second study, on T cells in Graves' hyperthyroidism and ophthalmopathy. From that study: Each diagnosis was grounded in clinical symptoms, serum thyroxine and TRAb, thyroid ultrasound, and orbital computed tomography. Ophthalmopathy was model-predicted a median about six months pre-onset.

The sample here was peripheral blood mononuclear cells (PBMCs), taken at new diagnosis, from a patient treated with antithyroid drugs. This sequence originates from a man aged 25-45 years with Graves disease. The chain couples TRBV24-1 to TRBJ2-1, with 11 nucleotides matching TRBD2. CDR3 amino acids: CATSDWELAGVREQFF. CDR3 bases: TGTGCCACCAGTGATTGGGAACTAGCGGGAGTCCGTGAGCAGTTCTTC.